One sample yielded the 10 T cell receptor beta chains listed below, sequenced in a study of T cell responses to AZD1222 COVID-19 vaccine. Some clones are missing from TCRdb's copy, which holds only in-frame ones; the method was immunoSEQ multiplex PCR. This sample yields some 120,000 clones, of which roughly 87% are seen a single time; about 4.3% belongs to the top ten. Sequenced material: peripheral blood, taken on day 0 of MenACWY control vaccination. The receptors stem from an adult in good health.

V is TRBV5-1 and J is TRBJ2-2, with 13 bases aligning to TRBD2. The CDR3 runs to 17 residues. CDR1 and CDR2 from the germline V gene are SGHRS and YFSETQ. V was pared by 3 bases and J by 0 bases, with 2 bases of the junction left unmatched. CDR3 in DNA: TGCGCCAGCAGCTGGACTAGCGGGAGCCCGAACACCGGGGAGCTGTTTTTT. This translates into CASSWTSGSPNTGELFF.

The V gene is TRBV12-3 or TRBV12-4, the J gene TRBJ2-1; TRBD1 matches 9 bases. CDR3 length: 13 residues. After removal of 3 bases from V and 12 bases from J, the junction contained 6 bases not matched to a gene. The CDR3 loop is CASSLFNRGRQFF. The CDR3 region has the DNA TGTGCCAGCAGTTTGTTTAACAGGGGGCGGCAGTTCTTC.

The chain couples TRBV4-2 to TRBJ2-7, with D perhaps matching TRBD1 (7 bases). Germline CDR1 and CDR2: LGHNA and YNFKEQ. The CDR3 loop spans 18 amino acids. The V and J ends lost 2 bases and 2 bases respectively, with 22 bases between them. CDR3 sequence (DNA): TGTGCCAGCAGCCAAAAAGAGGGGGGACAGATTCTTACCTACGAGCAGTACTTC. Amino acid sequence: CASSQKEGGQILTYEQYF.

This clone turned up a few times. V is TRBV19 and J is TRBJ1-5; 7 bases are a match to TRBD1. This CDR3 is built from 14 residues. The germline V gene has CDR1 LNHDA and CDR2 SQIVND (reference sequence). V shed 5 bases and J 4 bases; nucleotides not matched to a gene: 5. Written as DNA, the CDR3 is TGTGCCAGTAGTCCGACAGGGAATAATCAGCCCCAGCATTTT. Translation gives CASSPTGNNQPQHF.

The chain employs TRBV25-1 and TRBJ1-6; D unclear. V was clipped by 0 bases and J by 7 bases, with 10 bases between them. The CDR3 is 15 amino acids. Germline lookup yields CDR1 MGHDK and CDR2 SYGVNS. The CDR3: CASSEYRGTNSPLHF. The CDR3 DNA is TGTGCCAGCAGTGAATATCGGGGTACGAATTCACCCCTCCACTTT.

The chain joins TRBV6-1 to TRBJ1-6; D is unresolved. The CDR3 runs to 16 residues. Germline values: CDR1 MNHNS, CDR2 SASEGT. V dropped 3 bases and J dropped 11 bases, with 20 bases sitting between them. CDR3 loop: CASSDQFRSGRAPLHF. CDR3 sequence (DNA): TGTGCCAGCAGTGACCAATTCCGCTCCGGTAGGGCACCCCTCCACTTT.

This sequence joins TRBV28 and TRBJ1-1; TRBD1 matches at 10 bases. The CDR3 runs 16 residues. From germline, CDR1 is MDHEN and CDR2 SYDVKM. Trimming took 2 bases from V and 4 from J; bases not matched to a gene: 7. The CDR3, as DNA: TGTGCCAGCAGTTTAGTCAAGACAGGGGGCGTCACTGAAGCTTTCTTT. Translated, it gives CASSLVKTGGVTEAFF.

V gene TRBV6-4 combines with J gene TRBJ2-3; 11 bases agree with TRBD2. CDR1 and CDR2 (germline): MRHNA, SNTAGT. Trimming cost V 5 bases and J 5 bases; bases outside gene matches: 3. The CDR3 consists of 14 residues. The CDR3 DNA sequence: TGTGCCAGCAGTACCGGGACTAGCGGAGATACGCAGTATTTT. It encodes CASSTGTSGDTQYF.

The CDR3: CASRPGTGRQNTEAFF. The CDR3 DNA is TGTGCCAGCAGACCCGGGACAGGGAGACAGAACACTGAAGCTTTCTTT. The chain couples TRBV7-9 to TRBJ1-1; 9 positions match TRBD1. The CDR3 is made up of 16 amino acids. Losses at the gene ends were 6 bases for V and 1 base for J; bases not matched to a gene: 9. Per germline, CDR1 SEHNR and CDR2 FQNEAQ (reference sequence).

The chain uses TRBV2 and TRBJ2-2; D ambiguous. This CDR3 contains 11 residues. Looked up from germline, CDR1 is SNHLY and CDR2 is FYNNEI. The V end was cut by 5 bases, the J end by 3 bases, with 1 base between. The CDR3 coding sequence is TGTGCCAGCAGTTACACCGGGGAGCTGTTTTTT. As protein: CASSYTGELFF. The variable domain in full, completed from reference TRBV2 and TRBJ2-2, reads EPEVTQTPSHQVTQMGQEVILRCVPISNHLYFYWYRQILGQKVEFLVSFYNNEISEKSEIFDDQFSVERPDGSNFTLKIRSTKLEDSAMYFCASSYTGELFFGEGSRLTVL.